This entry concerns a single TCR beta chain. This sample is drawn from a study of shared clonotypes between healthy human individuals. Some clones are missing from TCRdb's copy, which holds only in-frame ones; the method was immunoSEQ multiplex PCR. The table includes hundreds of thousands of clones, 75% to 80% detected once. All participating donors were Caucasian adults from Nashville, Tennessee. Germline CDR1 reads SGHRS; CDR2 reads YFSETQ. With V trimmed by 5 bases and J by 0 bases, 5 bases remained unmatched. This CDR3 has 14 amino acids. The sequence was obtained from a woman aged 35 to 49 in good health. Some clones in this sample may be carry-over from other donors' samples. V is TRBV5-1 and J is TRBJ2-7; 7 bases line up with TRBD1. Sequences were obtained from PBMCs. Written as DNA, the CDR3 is TGCGCCAGCAGGACGGCAGGGGGCTCCTACGAGCAGTACTTC. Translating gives CASRTAGGSYEQYF.